This T cell receptor beta chain was observed in a study of shared clonotypes between healthy human individuals. This clone showed up just a few times. Sequenced by immunoSEQ multiplex PCR; TCRdb stores in-frame clones only, minus some. The table shows roughly 700,000 clones, with around two thirds occurring only once. Germline V gene sequence: CDR1 SGHRS, CDR2 YFSETQ. V dropped 1 base and J dropped 0; count of bases not matched to a gene: 8. The CDR3 is made up of 17 amino acids. This rearrangement joins TRBV5-1 to TRBJ2-3; 7 bases agree with TRBD2. The sample consisted of memory CD4+ T cells sorted from blood. Subset denoted: CD45RA-negative fraction. The TCR was taken from a woman in her 30s in good health. The CDR3 here is CASSLPPGRPSTDTQYF. As DNA, the CDR3 is TGCGCCAGCAGCTTGCCACCCGGGAGGCCCAGCACAGATACGCAGTATTTT.